This T cell receptor (beta chain) came from a study of cytomegalovirus exposure and HLA in healthy donors. In the study overall: Findings of an earlier analysis included some 120 million unique TCR beta sequences from roughly 180 million T cells.

The CDR3 runs 14 residues. V was shortened by 6 bases and J by 1 base, with 12 bases between the two germline ends. Germline V gene data show CDR1 as MNHEY and CDR2 as SVGAGI. This clone has a handful of counts. Its specificity is unknown. PCR primers comprised 60 Vbeta and 13 Jbeta primers. Method: immunoSEQ multiplex PCR; TCRdb's copy keeps in-frame clones and lacks some. The repertoire holds some 160,000 clones, with about 70% as singletons. Study results and caveats: When the data were analyzed later, several of the most significant clusters appeared to be linked to common viral pathogens. Later analysis associated a missense DCLRE1C variant with TCR beta V- and J-gene trimming. As was reported, the classifier diagnosed cytomegalovirus status with high specificity and sensitivity.

The sequenced sample was PBMCs. The sequence was obtained from a man between 60 and 75 years old in good health and CMV-seronegative. The chain couples TRBV6-5 to TRBJ1-1; perhaps TRBD1 as D (6 bases). This CDR3 reads CASRYQGPNTEAFF. Written as DNA, the CDR3 is TGTGCCAGCAGGTACCAGGGGCCGAACACTGAAGCTTTCTTT.